This section outlines one TCR beta chain sequence together with its context. Its antigen remains unknown. The entry originates in a study of cytomegalovirus exposure and HLA in healthy donors. Whole-study results and caveats: Most TCR sequences were uncommon, yet certain public TCRs appeared in many donors. Versus the roughly 670-donor mean, an Asian-associated ancestry cluster reportedly showed fewer N-insertions in a later analysis.

Healthy bone marrow donors made up the donors. The germline V gene has CDR1 SGHDN and CDR2 FVKESK. This CDR3 comprises 13 residues. V was pared by 4 bases and J by 10 bases, with 9 bases of the junction left unmatched. 60 Vbeta and 13 Jbeta primers were used in PCR. Only in-frame clones appear in the TCRdb table, and some are missing; sequencing was by immunoSEQ multiplex PCR. The sample shows 160,000 or so clones, roughly 76% of them seen only once. The sample consisted of PBMCs. This sequence joins TRBV14 and TRBJ1-1; 7 bases match TRBD1. This clonotype was obtained from a woman aged 45-65 years in good health and CMV-seronegative. In nucleotides, the CDR3 is TGTGCCAGCAGCCCCAGAGGACAGGCGAGAGCTTTCTTT. As protein: CASSPRGQARAFF.